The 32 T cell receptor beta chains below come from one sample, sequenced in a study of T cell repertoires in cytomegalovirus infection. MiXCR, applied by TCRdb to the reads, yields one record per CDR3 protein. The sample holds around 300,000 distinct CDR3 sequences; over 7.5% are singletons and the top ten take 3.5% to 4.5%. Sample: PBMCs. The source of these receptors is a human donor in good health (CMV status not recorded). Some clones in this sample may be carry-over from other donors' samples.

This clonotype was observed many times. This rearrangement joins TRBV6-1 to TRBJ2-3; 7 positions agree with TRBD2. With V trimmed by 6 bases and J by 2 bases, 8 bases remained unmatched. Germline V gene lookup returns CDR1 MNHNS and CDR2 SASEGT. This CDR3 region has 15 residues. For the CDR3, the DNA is TGTGCCAGCAGGGGGATGGCGGGAGTCACAGATACGCAGTATTTT. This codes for CASRGMAGVTDTQYF.

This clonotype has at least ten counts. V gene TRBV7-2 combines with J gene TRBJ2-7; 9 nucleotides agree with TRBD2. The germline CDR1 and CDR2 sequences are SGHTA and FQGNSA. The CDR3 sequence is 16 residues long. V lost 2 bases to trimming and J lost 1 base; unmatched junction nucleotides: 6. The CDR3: CASSLRVAGVSYEQYF. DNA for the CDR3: TGTGCCAGCAGCTTAAGGGTAGCGGGAGTGTCCTACGAGCAGTACTTC.

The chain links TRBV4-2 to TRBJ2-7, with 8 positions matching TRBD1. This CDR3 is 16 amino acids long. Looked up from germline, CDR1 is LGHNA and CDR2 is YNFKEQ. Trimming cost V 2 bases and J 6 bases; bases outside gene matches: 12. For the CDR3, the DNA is TGTGCCAGCAGCCAATCGGGGCAGGACAGGGCAGTCGAGCAGTACTTC. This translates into CASSQSGQDRAVEQYF.

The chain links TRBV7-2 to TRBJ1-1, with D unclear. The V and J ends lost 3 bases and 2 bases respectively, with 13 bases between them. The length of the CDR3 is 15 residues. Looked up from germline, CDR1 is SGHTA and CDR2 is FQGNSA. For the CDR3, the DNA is TGTGCCAGCAGCTTCAAACGATCCCTTAACACTGAAGCTTTCTTT. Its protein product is CASSFKRSLNTEAFF.

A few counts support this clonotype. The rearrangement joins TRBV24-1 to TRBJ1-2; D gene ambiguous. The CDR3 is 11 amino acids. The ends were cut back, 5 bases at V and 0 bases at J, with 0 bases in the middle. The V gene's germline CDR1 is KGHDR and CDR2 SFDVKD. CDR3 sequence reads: CATSANYGYTF. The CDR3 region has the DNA TGTGCCACCAGTGCTAACTATGGCTACACCTTC.

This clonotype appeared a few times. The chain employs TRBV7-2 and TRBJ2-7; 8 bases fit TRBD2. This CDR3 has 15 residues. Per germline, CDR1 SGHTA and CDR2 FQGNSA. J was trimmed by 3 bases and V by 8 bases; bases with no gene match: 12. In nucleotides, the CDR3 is TGTGCCAGCTCTCCCCGGCGGGGGGCCTTCTACGAGCAGTACTTC. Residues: CASSPRRGAFYEQYF.

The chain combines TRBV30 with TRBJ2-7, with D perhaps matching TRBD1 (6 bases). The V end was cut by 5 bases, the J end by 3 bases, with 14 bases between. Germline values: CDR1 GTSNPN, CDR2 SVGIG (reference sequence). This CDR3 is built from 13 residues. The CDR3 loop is CAWSPGQIYEQYF. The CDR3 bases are TGTGCCTGGTCCCCCGGACAGATCTACGAGCAGTACTTC.

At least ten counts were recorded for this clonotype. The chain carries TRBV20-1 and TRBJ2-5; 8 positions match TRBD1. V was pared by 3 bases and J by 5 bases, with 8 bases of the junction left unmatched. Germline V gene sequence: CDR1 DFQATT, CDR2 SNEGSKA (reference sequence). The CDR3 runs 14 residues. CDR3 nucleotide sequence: TGCAGTGCTAGTCGGCAGGGGGCGTGGGAGACCCAGTACTTC. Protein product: CSASRQGAWETQYF.

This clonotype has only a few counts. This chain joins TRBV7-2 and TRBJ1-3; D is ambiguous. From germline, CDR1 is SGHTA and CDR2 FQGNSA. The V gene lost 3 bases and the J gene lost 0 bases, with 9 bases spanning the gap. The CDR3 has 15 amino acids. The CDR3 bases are TGTGCCAGCAGCTTTGATCGGGACTCTGGAAACACCATATATTTT. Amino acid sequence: CASSFDRDSGNTIYF.

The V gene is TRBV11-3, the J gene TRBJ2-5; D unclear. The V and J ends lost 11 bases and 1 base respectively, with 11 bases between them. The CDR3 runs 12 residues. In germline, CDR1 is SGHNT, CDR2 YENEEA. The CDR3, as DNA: TGTGCCCGCATGGGCAGCCAAGAGACCCAGTACTTC. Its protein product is CARMGSQETQYF.

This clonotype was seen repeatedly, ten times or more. The CDR3 DNA reads as TGTGCCAGCAGCTTATCCCGGACAGTTGGAAACACCATATATTTT. This sequence encodes CASSLSRTVGNTIYF. This chain connects TRBV7-2 to TRBJ1-3; the D gene is possibly TRBD1 (6 bases). There are 15 residues in the CDR3. Germline V gene sequence: CDR1 SGHTA, CDR2 FQGNSA. The germline V and J ends were trimmed by 2 bases and 3 bases, with 11 bases remaining between them.

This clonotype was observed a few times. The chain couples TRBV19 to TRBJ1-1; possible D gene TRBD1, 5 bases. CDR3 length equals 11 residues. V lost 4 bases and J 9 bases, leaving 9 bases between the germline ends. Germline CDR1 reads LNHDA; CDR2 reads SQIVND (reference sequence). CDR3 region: CASSNGGKAFF. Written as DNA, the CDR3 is TGTGCCAGTAGTAATGGGGGAAAAGCTTTCTTT.

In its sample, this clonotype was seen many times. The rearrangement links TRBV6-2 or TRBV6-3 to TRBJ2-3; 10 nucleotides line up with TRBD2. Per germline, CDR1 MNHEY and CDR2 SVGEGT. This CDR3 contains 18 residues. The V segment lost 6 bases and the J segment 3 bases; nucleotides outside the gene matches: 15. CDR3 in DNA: TGTGCCAGCAGCGCCCGGAACCTAGCGGGAGTAGGGACAGATACGCAGTATTTT. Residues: CASSARNLAGVGTDTQYF.

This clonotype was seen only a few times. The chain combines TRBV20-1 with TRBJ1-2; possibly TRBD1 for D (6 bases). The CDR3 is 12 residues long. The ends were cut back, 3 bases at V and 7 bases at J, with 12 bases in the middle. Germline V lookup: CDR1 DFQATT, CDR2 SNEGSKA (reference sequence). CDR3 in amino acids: CSARLGGSGYTF. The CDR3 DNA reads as TGCAGTGCTAGGTTGGGGGGCAGTGGCTACACCTTC.

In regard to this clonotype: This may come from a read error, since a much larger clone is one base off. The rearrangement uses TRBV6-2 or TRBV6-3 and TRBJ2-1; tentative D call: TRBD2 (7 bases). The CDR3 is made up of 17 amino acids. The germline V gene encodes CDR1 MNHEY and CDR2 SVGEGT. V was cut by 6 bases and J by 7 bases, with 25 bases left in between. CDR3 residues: CASSATQVGGPRNEQFF. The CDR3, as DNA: TGTGCCAGCAGCGCAACTCAAGTCGGGGGGCCGAGAAATGAGCAGTTCTTC.

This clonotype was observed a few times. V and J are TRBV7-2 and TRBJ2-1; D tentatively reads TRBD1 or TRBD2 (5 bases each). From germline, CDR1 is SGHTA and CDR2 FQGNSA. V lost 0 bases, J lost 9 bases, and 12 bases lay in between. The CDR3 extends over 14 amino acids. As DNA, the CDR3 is TGTGCCAGCAGCTTAGCGCCTCAGGGACCTGAGCAGTTCTTC. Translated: CASSLAPQGPEQFF.

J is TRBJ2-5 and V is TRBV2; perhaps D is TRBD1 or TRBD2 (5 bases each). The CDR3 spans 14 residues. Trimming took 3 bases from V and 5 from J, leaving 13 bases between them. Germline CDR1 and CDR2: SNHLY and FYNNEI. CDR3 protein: CASSEGRNGETQYF. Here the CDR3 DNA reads TGTGCCAGCAGTGAGGGACGCAATGGGGAGACCCAGTACTTC.

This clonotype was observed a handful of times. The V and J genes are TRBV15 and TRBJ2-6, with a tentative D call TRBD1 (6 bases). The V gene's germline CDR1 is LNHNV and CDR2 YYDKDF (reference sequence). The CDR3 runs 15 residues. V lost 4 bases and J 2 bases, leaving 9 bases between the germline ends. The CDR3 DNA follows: TGTGCCACCAGCATCAGGGGCCCTGGGGCCAACGTCCTGACTTTC. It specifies CATSIRGPGANVLTF.

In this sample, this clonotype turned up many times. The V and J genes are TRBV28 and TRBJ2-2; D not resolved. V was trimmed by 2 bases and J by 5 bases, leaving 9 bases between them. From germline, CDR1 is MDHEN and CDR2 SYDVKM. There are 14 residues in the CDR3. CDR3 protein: CASSLTIKTGELFF. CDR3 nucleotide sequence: TGTGCCAGCAGTTTAACGATAAAAACCGGGGAGCTGTTTTTT.

The CDR3 DNA sequence: TGTGCCAGCGGTAGGGACGCCACGCTTGGCGAGCAGTACTTC. As protein: CASGRDATLGEQYF. The V call is TRBV6-5, the J call TRBJ2-7; either TRBD1 or TRBD2 may fit D (5 bases each). From germline, CDR1 is MNHEY and CDR2 SVGAGI. The germline V and J ends were trimmed by 8 bases and 6 bases, with 20 bases remaining between them. The CDR3 sequence is 14 residues long.

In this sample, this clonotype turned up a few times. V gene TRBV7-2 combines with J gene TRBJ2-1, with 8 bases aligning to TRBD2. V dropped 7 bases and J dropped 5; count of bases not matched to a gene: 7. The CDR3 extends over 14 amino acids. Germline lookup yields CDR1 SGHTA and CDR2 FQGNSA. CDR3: CASTAGGSDNEQFF. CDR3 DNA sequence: TGTGCCAGCACCGCGGGGGGCAGCGACAATGAGCAGTTCTTC.

The CDR3 region is CASSIDPTGSGKLFF. The CDR3, as DNA: TGTGCCAGTAGTATAGACCCAACAGGGTCGGGAAAACTGTTTTTT. V gene TRBV19 combines with J gene TRBJ1-4, with D possibly matching TRBD1 (6 bases). Germline CDR1 LNHDA, CDR2 SQIVND (reference sequence). The V gene lost 0 bases and the J gene lost 10 bases, with 15 bases spanning the gap. This CDR3 region has 15 residues.

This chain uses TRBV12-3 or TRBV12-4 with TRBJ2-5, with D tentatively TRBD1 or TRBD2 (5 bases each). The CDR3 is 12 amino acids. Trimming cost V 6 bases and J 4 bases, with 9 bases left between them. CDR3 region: CASSRDGETQYF. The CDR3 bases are TGTGCCAGCAGCCGGGACGGAGAGACCCAGTACTTC.

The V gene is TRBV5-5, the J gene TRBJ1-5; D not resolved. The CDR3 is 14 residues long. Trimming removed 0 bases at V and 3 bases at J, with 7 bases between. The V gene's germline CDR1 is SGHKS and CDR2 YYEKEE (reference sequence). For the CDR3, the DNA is TGTGCCAGCAGCTTGGAGACATTCAATCAGCCCCAGCATTTT. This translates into CASSLETFNQPQHF.

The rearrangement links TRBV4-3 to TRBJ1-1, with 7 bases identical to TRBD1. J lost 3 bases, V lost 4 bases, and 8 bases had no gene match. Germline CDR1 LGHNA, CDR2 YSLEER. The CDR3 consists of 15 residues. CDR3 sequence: CASSLTSTGDTEAFF. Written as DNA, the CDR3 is TGCGCCAGCAGCCTAACCTCCACAGGGGACACTGAAGCTTTCTTT.

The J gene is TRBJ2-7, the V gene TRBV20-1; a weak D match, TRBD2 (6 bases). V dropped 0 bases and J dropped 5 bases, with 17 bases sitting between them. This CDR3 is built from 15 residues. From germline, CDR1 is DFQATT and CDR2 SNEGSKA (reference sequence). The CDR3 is CSARDRTSQVDEQYF. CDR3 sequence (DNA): TGCAGTGCTAGAGATCGAACTAGCCAAGTCGACGAGCAGTACTTC.

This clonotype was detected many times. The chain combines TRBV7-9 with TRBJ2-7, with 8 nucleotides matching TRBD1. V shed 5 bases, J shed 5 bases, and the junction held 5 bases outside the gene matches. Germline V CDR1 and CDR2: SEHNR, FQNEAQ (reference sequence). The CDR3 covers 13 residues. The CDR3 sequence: CASSAGGSHEQYF. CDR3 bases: TGTGCCAGCAGCGCAGGGGGCTCTCACGAGCAGTACTTC.

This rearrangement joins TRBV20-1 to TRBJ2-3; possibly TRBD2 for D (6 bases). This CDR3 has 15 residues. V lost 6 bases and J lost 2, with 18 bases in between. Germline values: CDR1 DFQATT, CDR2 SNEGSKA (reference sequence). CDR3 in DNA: TGCAGTGCCCTACGGGGACTCCTAAACACAGATACGCAGTATTTT. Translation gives CSALRGLLNTDTQYF.

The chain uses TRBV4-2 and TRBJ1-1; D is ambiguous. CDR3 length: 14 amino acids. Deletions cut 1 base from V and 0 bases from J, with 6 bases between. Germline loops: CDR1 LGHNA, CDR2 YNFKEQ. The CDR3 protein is CASSQGFMNTEAFF. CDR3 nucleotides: TGTGCCAGCAGCCAAGGCTTTATGAACACTGAAGCTTTCTTT.

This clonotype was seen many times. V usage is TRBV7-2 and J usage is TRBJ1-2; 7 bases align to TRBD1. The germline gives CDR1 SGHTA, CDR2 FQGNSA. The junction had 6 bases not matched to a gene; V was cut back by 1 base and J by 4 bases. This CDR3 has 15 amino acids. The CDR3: CASSLGPGGAYGYTF. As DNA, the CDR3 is TGTGCCAGCAGCTTAGGGCCAGGGGGTGCCTATGGCTACACCTTC.

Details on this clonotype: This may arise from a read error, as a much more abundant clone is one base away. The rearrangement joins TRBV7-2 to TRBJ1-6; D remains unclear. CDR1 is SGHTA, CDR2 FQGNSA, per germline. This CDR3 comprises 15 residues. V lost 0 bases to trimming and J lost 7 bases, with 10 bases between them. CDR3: CASSLAPSRNSPLHF. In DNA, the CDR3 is TGTGCCAGCAGCTTAGCGCCCAGCAGGAATTCACCCCTCCACTTT.

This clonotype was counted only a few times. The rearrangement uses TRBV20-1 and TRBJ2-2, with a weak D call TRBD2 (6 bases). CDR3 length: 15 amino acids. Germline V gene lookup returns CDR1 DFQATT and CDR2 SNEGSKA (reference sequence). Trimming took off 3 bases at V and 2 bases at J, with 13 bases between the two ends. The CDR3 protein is CSASSAGFNTGELFF. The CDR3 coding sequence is TGCAGTGCTAGTTCGGCGGGGTTTAACACCGGGGAGCTGTTTTTT.